This TCR beta chain was documented in a study of radiotherapy plus CTLA-4 blockade in lung cancer. Regarding the study as a whole: Among blood TCR repertoires after radiotherapy plus ipilimumab, tumor-derived clones expanded. Reports state that early shifts in blood T cell clones, with interferon-beta, best predicted response.

Each patient with chemo-refractory metastatic non-small-cell lung cancer was treated with focal radiation plus CTLA-4 blockade using ipilimumab. Per germline, CDR1 SGHTA and CDR2 FQGNSA. With V trimmed by 5 bases and J by 5 bases, 11 bases remained unmatched. CDR3 length equals 16 residues. Clones were read by immunoSEQ multiplex PCR, and TCRdb kept only the in-frame ones, dropping some. The table includes about 66,000 clones, about 80% detected once. Concerning this clone: What it binds is unknown.

The V and J genes are TRBV7-2 and TRBJ1-4; 7 bases line up with TRBD1. The input for sequencing was peripheral blood, taken from a patient treated with radiotherapy plus ipilimumab. This TCR was sampled from a human donor with non-small cell lung cancer who had a partial response to radiotherapy plus ipilimumab. The CDR3 bases are TGTGCCAGCAGCCCTCTTACAGGGGCACGGAATGAAAAACTGTTTTTT. Its translation is CASSPLTGARNEKLFF.